Each of the 10 T cell receptor beta chains below was sequenced from the same sample in a study of blood T cell repertoires in COVID-19. Libraries were prepared by immunoSEQ multiplex PCR; TCRdb keeps only in-frame clonotypes and omits some of them. The data hold 250,000 to 350,000 clones, with 70% to 90% observed a single time. Sequencing was performed on peripheral blood. The receptor source for this set is a woman younger than 45 with active or convalescent COVID-19.

This clone was seen once. The V call is TRBV27, the J call TRBJ2-1, with 7 bases identical to TRBD1. The CDR3 length is 17 residues. Per the germline V gene, CDR1 is MNHEY and CDR2 is SMNVEV (reference sequence). The trim removed 5 bases at V and 1 base at J, leaving 11 bases unmatched. CDR3 residues: CASSPSDRVPSYNEQFF. CDR3 coding DNA: TGTGCCAGCAGTCCTAGTGACAGGGTACCGTCCTACAATGAGCAGTTCTTC.

The chain combines TRBV28 with TRBJ1-6; D possibly corresponds to TRBD1 (6 bases). Looked up from germline, CDR1 is MDHEN and CDR2 is SYDVKM. CDR3 size: 14 residues. The ends were cut back, 2 bases at V and 7 bases at J, with 9 bases in the middle. The CDR3, as DNA: TGTGCCAGCAGTTTACCAGGGGCCAATTCACCCCTCCACTTT. Its protein is CASSLPGANSPLHF.

The rearrangement joins TRBV3-1 (or the pseudogene TRBV3-2) to TRBJ1-5; D may be TRBD1 (5 bases). Trimming pared 3 bases from V and 7 bases from J, leaving 7 bases between. Per the germline V gene, CDR1 is LGHDT and CDR2 is YNNKEL (reference sequence). The CDR3 runs to 12 residues. The CDR3 DNA is TGTGCCAGCAGCCAGGGGGGGCAGCCCCAGCATTTT. Translation gives CASSQGGQPQHF.

The V call is TRBV6-1, the J call TRBJ1-1; weak D call: TRBD1 (6 bases). This CDR3 has 12 residues. The V gene's germline CDR1 is MNHNS and CDR2 SASEGT. Between the trimmed V and J ends, which lost 11 bases and 1 base, there was a span of 11 bases. For the CDR3, the DNA is TGTGCCGCGGACAGCTCGAACACTGAAGCTTTCTTT. Protein sequence: CAADSSNTEAFF.

This rearrangement joins TRBV30 to TRBJ1-4; the D gene is possibly TRBD1 (5 bases). The germline V gene encodes CDR1 GTSNPN and CDR2 SVGIG (reference sequence). This CDR3 contains 15 residues. V gave up 0 bases and J gave up 7 bases, with 15 bases separating them. The CDR3 nucleotides are TGTGCCTGGAGTGTACAGGTTGGGGGGGGTGAAAAACTGTTTTTT. Its translation: CAWSVQVGGGEKLFF.

This clone occurred once. The chain is built from TRBV19 and TRBJ1-1; 8 nucleotides line up with TRBD1. Trimming removed 10 bases from V and 3 bases from J; junction bases left unmatched: 16. The CDR3 loop spans 16 amino acids. The V gene's germline CDR1 is LNHDA and CDR2 SQIVND (reference sequence). The CDR3 DNA follows: TGTGCCACCAGGGGGGGCGAGACAGGGGCCTACACTGAAGCTTTCTTT. It yields the protein CATRGGETGAYTEAFF.

The V gene is TRBV7-8, the J gene TRBJ1-4, with a weak D call TRBD1 (6 bases). Germline CDR1 and CDR2: SGHVS and FQNEAQ. CDR3 length equals 16 residues. Trimming shortened V by 5 bases and J by 5 bases, and 18 bases separated the two germline ends. The CDR3 DNA is TGTGCCAGCAGCCCTTGGGATGGGGGCCCGAATGAAAAACTGTTTTTT. Encoded protein: CASSPWDGGPNEKLFF.

The chain links TRBV21-1 to TRBJ1-4. TRBV21-1 is a recognized pseudogene. There are 20 residues in the CDR3. The DNA for the CDR3 is TGTGCCAGCAGCCCCCCCCCAGGCAGCCTGGACGGGGGGACTAATGAAAAACTGTTTTTT. Residues: CASSPPPGSLDGGTNEKLFF.

The chain links TRBV29-1 to TRBJ1-1; the match to TRBD1 covers 7 bases. Germline values: CDR1 SQVTM, CDR2 ANQGSEA. The V and J ends lost 7 bases and 4 bases, in that order; junction bases with no gene match: 12. CDR3 size: 14 residues. This chain's CDR3 is CSGMEGAGGTEAFF. The CDR3 nucleotides read TGCAGCGGGATGGAGGGGGCTGGTGGCACTGAAGCTTTCTTT.

The chain couples TRBV6-5 to TRBJ2-1; 7 nucleotides align to TRBD1. Germline V gene lookup returns CDR1 MNHEY and CDR2 SVGAGI. V shed 2 bases, J shed 7 bases, and the junction held 8 bases outside the gene matches. The CDR3 runs 15 residues. The CDR3 loop reads CASSYGDEGANEQFF. DNA of the CDR3: TGTGCCAGCAGTTACGGGGACGAGGGGGCTAATGAGCAGTTCTTC.